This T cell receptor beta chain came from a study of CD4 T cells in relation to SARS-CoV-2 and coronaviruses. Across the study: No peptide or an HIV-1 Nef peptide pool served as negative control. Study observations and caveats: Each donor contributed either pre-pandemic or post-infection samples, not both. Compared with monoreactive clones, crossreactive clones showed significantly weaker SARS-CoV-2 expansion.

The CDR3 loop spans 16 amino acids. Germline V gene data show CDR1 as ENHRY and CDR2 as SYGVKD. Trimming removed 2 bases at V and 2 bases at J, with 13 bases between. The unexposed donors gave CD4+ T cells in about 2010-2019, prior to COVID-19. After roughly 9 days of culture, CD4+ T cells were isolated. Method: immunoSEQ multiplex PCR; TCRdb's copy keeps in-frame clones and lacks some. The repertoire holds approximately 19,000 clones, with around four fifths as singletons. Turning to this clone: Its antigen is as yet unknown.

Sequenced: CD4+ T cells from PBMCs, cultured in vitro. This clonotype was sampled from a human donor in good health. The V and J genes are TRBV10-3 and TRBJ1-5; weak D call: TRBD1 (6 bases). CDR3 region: CAISEVRGAGNQPQHF. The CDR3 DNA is TGTGCCATCAGTGAGGTCAGGGGTGCGGGCAATCAGCCCCAGCATTTT.